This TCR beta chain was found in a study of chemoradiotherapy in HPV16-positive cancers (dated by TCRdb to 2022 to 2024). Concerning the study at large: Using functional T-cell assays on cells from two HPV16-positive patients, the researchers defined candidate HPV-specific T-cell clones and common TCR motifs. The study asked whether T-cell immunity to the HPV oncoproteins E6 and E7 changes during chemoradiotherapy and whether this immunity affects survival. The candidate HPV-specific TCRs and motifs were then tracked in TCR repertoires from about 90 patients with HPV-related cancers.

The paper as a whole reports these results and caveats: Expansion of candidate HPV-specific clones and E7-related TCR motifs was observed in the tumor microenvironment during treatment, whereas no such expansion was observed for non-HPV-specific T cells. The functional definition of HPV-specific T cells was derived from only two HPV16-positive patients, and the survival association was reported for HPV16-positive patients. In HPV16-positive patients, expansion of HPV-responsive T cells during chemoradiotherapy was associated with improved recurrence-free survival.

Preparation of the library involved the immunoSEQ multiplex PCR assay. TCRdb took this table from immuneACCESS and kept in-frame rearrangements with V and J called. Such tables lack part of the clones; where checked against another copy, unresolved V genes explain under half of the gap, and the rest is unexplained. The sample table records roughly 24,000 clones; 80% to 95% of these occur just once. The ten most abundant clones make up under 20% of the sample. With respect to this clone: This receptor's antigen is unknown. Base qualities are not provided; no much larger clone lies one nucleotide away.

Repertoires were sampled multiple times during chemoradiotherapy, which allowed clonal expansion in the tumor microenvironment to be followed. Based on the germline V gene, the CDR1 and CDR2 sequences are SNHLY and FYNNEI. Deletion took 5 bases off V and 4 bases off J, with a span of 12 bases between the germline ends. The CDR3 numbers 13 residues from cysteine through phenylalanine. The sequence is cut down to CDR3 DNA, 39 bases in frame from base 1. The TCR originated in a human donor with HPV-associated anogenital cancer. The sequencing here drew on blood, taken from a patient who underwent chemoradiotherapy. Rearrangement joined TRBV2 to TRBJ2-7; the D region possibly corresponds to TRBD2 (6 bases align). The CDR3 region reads CASSSGLIYEQYF. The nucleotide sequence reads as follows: TGTGCCAGCAGTTCGGGACTCATTTACGAGCAGTACTTC.